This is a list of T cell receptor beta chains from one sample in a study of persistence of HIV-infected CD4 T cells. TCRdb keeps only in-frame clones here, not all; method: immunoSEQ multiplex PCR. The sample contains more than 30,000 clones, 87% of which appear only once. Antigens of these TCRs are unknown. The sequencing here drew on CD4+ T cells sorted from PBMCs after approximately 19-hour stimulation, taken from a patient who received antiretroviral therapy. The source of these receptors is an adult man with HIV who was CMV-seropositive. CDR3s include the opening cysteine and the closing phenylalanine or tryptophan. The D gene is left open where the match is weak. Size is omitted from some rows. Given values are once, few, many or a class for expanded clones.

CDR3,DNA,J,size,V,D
CASSKASGAFQGEAFF,TGTGCCAGCAGCAAAGCATCAGGCGCCTTTCAGGGTGAAGCTTTCTTT,TRBJ1-1,-,TRBV21-1,-
CAISEYAAGDEQFF,TGTGCCATCAGTGAGTACGCGGCGGGCGATGAGCAGTTCTTC,TRBJ2-1,-,TRBV10-3,-
CAISERGIQKNEKLFF,TGTGCCATCAGTGAAAGAGGCATCCAGAAGAATGAAAAACTGTTTTTT,TRBJ1-4,-,TRBV10-3,-
CASSGQGATNEKLFF,TGCGCCAGCAGCGGACAGGGGGCAACTAATGAAAAACTGTTTTTT,TRBJ1-4,-,TRBV4-3,TRBD1
CASSRVLQGYGYTF,TGTGCCAGCAGTCGGGTATTACAGGGTTACGGCTACACCTTC,TRBJ1-2,-,TRBV6-5,-
CAWSGRFSSYNSPLHF,TGTGCCTGGAGTGGGAGATTCAGCTCCTATAATTCACCCCTCCACTTT,TRBJ1-6,-,TRBV30,-
CASSQGAELNYGYTF,TGCGCCAGCAGCCAAGGGGCAGAATTGAACTATGGCTACACCTTC,TRBJ1-2,-,TRBV4-3,-
CAWTRTGGPNMNTEAFF,TGTGCCTGGACCAGGACAGGGGGTCCGAACATGAACACTGAAGCTTTCTTT,TRBJ1-1,-,TRBV30,TRBD1
CASRADRLNTGELFF,TGTGCCAGCAGGGCAGACAGGCTCAACACCGGGGAGCTGTTTTTT,TRBJ2-2,once,TRBV2,-
CASSEVERQPQHF,TGTGCCAGCAGTGAAGTGGAGAGGCAGCCCCAGCATTTT,TRBJ1-5,-,TRBV2,-
CASSLAGRGTGELFF,TGCGCCAGCAGCTTGGCAGGAAGAGGCACCGGGGAGCTGTTTTTT,TRBJ2-2,-,TRBV5-1,-
CASTGGTGRNQPQHF,TGTGCCAGTACCGGGGGGACAGGTCGAAATCAGCCCCAGCATTTT,TRBJ1-5,-,TRBV19,TRBD1
CASSHLTPDRGLWSNQPQHF,TGTGCCAGTAGCCACCTCACCCCGGACAGGGGGCTATGGAGCAATCAGCCCCAGCATTTT,TRBJ1-5,-,TRBV19,TRBD1
CASSSKRTGANVLTF,TGTGCCAGCAGCTCTAAGAGGACAGGGGCCAACGTCCTGACTTTC,TRBJ2-6,-,TRBV11-1,-
CATSPVGGSYGYTF,TGTGCCACCAGCCCCGTGGGGGGCTCCTATGGCTACACCTTC,TRBJ1-2,-,TRBV15,-
CASSIDQGYYTGELFF,TGTGCCAGTAGTATAGATCAGGGCTATTACACCGGGGAGCTGTTTTTT,TRBJ2-2,-,TRBV19,-
CASSQASTGSQETQYF,TGTGCCAGCAGCCAAGCCTCGACAGGGAGTCAAGAGACCCAGTACTTC,TRBJ2-5,-,TRBV3-1/TRBV3-2,TRBD1
CASSLTGTTNTGELFF,TGTGCCAGCAGCTTAACCGGGACAACAAACACCGGGGAGCTGTTTTTT,TRBJ2-2,once,TRBV7-3,-
CASSEQGAVGNSPLHF,TGTGCCAGCTCGGAACAGGGGGCGGTGGGTAATTCACCCCTCCACTTT,TRBJ1-6,-,TRBV18,TRBD1
CSVGPTYEQYF,TGCAGTGTTGGGCCCACCTACGAGCAGTACTTC,TRBJ2-7,once,TRBV20-1,-